The sequence of this T cell receptor beta chain was determined in a study of CD8 T cells in ankylosing spondylitis. General study points: There were earlier reports of some motif variants in reactive arthritis synovial fluid and blood. Peripheral blood samples showed relatively rare disease-linked clones, and these clones were CD8+.

The CDR3 runs to 18 residues. On this clonotype: Its target is unknown. A junction boundary mismatches the germline segment, possibly from a read error.

A quantitative 5'-RACE method, one with molecular barcodes, was used to make TCR beta libraries. TCRdb reanalysed the 5' RACE reads using MiXCR and keeps one entry per CDR3 protein. The sample has around 140,000 distinct CDR3 sequences, around 10% seen once; the top ten hold about 3.8%. This sequence joins TRBV12-3 or TRBV12-4 and TRBJ2-3; the match to TRBD2 covers 14 bases. The sequenced sample consisted of blood, either unsorted or a sorted T cell fraction (not recorded which). The receptor was isolated from a female donor with ankylosing spondylitis or in good health (not recorded which). DNA for the CDR3: TGTACCAGCAGGACGCAACGGACTAGCGGGGGGATCACAGATACGCAGTATTTT. It is translated as CTSRTQRTSGGITDTQYF.